Sequencing of this TCR beta chain was carried out in a study of early T cells in non-severe SARS-CoV-2 infection. On the study more broadly: Bulk RNA isolated from unsorted whole blood underwent sequencing; chains were not paired. Regarding the study as a whole: CD4 and private specificities were missed by VDJdb matching, which favored anti-spike CD8 responses.

Germline CDR1 SGHVS, CDR2 FQNEAQ. The CDR3 runs 17 residues. The trim removed 0 bases at V and 2 bases at J, leaving 5 bases unmatched. This clonotype turned up a few times. Antigen: not known. Individual cDNA molecules were tagged with unique molecular identifiers. One entry per CDR3 protein results from TCRdb running MiXCR on the 5' RACE reads. The table includes about 49,000 distinct CDR3 sequences, about 10% detected once. The material sequenced was whole blood. V usage is TRBV7-8 and J usage is TRBJ2-1, with 9 bases that match TRBD2. The sequence derives from an adult who was a healthcare worker with PCR-confirmed SARS-CoV-2 infection or an uninfected control (not recorded which). CDR3 sequence (DNA): TGTGCCAGCAGCTTAGCCCCAGCTAGCGGGGCCTACAATGAGCAGTTCTTC. The encoded protein is CASSLAPASGAYNEQFF.